What follows describes a single TCR beta chain. Its antigen is still unknown. From the RT-PCR reads, TCRdb called clonotypes with MiXCR, one entry per CDR3 protein. Seen here are more than 450,000 distinct CDR3 sequences, roughly 8.2% observed once, and the top ten hold 10% to 15%. The data were obtained in a study of response to subunit inactivated influenza vaccine. Overall study results and limits: Researchers suggested that each seasonal influenza vaccination recruits few new T cells.

CDR3 size: 16 residues. V shed 3 bases, J shed 7 bases, and the junction held 4 bases outside the gene matches. The germline V gene encodes CDR1 SGHTA and CDR2 FQGNSA. Sequencing was performed on PBMCs from blood, taken less than 30 months after vaccination. This TCR derives from a man between 50 and 70 years old who received an inactivated influenza vaccine. The rearrangement uses TRBV7-2 and TRBJ2-2; 14 bases fit TRBD2. In DNA form, the CDR3 reads TGTGCCAGCAGCTTGACTAGCGGGGGGGCCAGCGGGGAGCTGTTTTTT. This gives the protein CASSLTSGGASGELFF.